The rows below give T cell receptor beta chains drawn from one sample of a study of shared clonotypes between healthy human individuals. This table comes from immunoSEQ multiplex PCR, and its TCRdb copy is limited to in-frame clones, with some not included. This sample carries over 1.5 million clones, approximately 98% of them seen once, and the ten largest clones take around 0.47%. Sequenced material: naive CD4+ T cells sorted from blood. Every receptor here comes from a man younger than 40 in good health. Both conserved end residues are part of each CDR3. A D gene is named only where the DNA matches it firmly. Clone size is stated in some rows and not others, as once, few, many or a class when expanded.

clone_size	cdr3_length	d_call	v_call	cdr3_aa
once	15	TRBD2	TRBV5-4	CASSLAGLAINEQFF
NA	15	NA	TRBV27	CASSFWGGTNEKLFF
NA	14	NA	TRBV7-2	CASSLPPLQETQYF
NA	16	NA	TRBV28	CASSLLVRVISYEQYF
once	14	TRBD1	TRBV9	CASSLQGGDQPQHF
NA	14	NA	TRBV5-5	CASSWDTHTGELFF
NA	14	NA	TRBV7-2	CASSLSHPSDEQFF
NA	16	TRBD1	TRBV5-1	CASSTNAGTGGSEQYF
NA	14	NA	TRBV10-3	CAISEVQKEEKLFF
NA	14	NA	TRBV28	CASSSRRGNQPQHF
NA	18	NA	TRBV7-6	CASSLVGGAGNSYNEQFF
NA	14	TRBD2	TRBV28	CASSSGSGGHTQYF
NA	12	NA	TRBV5-1	CASSRHYNEQFF
NA	12	NA	TRBV7-9	CASSLPHGKLFF
NA	14	NA	TRBV5-1	CASSTGRTYNEQFF
NA	15	TRBD2	TRBV7-2	CASSLASGSFNEQYF
NA	16	NA	TRBV5-8	CASSLVIGVFSYEQYF
NA	15	NA	TRBV6-7	CASSYSFGSGNTIYF
NA	14	TRBD1	TRBV5-4	CASSSGQGAAGYTF
once	14	NA	TRBV9	CASSSREGGYEQYF
NA	15	TRBD2	TRBV5-1	CASSLARGGQETQYF